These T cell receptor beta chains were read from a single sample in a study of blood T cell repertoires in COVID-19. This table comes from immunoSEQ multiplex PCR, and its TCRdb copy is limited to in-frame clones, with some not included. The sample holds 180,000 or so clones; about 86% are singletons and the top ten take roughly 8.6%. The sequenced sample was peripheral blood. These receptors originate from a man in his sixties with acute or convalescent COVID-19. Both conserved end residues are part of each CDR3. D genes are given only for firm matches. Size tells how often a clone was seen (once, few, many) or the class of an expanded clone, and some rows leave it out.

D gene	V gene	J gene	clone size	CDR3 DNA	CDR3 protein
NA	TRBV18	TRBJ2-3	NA	TGTGCCAGCTCATCTAGCACAGATACGCAGTATTTT	CASSSSTDTQYF
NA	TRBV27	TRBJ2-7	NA	TGTGCCAGCAGTTTAAAATCGCGAACCAGCGGGCGCTCCTACGAGCAGTACTTC	CASSLKSRTSGRSYEQYF
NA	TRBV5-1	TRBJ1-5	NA	TGCGCCAGCAGCTTGGGGGACTATAGCAATCAGCCCCAGCATTTT	CASSLGDYSNQPQHF
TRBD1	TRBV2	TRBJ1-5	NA	TGTGCCGGAAAACAGGGGGTCGGGCAGCCCCAGCATTTT	CAGKQGVGQPQHF
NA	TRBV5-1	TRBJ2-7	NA	TGCGCCAGCAGCCCAGTCAGGCCCACCTACGAGCAGTACTTC	CASSPVRPTYEQYF
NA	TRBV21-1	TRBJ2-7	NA	TGTGCCAGCAGCAAGAACCGGGACAGGGGATACGAGCAGTACTTC	CASSKNRDRGYEQYF
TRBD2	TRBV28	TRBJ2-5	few	TGTGCCAGCAGTTTGCCTAGCGGGCAAGAGACCCAGTACTTC	CASSLPSGQETQYF
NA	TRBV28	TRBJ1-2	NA	TGTGCCAGCGATCCTGGACAGCCCCCCTATGGCTACACCTTC	CASDPGQPPYGYTF
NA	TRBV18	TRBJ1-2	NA	TGTGCCAGCTCACCGGGCAGGGTGACCTATGGCTACACCTTC	CASSPGRVTYGYTF
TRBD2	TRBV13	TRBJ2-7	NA	TGTGCCAGCAGCCGAGATCCGGGACTAGCGGCGTACGAGCAGTACTTC	CASSRDPGLAAYEQYF
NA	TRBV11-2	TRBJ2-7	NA	TGTGCCAGCAGCCACCAGGGTGGGTACGAGCAGTACTTC	CASSHQGGYEQYF
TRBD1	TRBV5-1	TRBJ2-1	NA	TGCGCCAGCAGCCGGAGGGGACAGGTGGGTAATGAGCAGTTCTTC	CASSRRGQVGNEQFF
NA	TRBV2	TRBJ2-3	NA	TGTGCCAGCAGTGAAGCTGCCAAGCGAGATACGCAGTATTTT	CASSEAAKRDTQYF
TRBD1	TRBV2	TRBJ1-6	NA	TGTGCCAGCAGTGAGGAGGGGGCCGGTTCACCCCTCCACTTT	CASSEEGAGSPLHF
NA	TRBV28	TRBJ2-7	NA	TGTGCCAGCACTAGCGCGTACGAGCAGTACTTC	CASTSAYEQYF
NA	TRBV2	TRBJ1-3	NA	TGTGCCAGCAGTCCCGAGTCTGTTTCCTCTGGAAACACCATATATTTT	CASSPESVSSGNTIYF
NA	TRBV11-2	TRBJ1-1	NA	TGTGCCAGCAGCTCCCTTTTCCAGTACACTGAAGCTTTCTTT	CASSSLFQYTEAFF
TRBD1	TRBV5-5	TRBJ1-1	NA	TGTGCCAGCAGCTTAACGGGACAGGGTTTAGGGAACACTGAAGCTTTCTTT	CASSLTGQGLGNTEAFF
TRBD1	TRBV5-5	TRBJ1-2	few	TGTGCCAGCAGCACAGAACAGGGGGCGGATGGCTACACCTTC	CASSTEQGADGYTF
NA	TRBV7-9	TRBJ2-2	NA	TGTGCCAGCAGCTCAGACACGAACACCGGGGAGCTGTTTTTT	CASSSDTNTGELFF
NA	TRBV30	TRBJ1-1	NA	TGTGCCTGGAGTCCCCGGCAGGGTGAAGCTTTCTTT	CAWSPRQGEAFF
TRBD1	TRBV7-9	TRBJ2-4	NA	TGTGCCAGCAGCGCTACTACAGGGGGTCTCGGCATTCAGTACTTC	CASSATTGGLGIQYF
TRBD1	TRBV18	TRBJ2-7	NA	TGTGCCAGCTCACCACTTGGACAGGGGGTCGAGCAGTACTTC	CASSPLGQGVEQYF
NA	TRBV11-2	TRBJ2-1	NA	TGTGCCAGCAGCTTAGGCACTAGGTTTGACCTATACTCCTACAATGAGCAGTTCTTC	CASSLGTRFDLYSYNEQFF
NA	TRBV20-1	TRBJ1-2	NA	TGCATCCACGGAGAAGGGGTTAGCTACACCTTC	CIHGEGVSYTF
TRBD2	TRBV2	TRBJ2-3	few	TGTGCCAGCAGGAAGCGGGGCCTCACAGATACGCAGTATTTT	CASRKRGLTDTQYF
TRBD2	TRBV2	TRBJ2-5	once	TGTGCCAGCAGTGAAGGGACTAGCGGGAGCGTGGGAGAGACCCAGTACTTC	CASSEGTSGSVGETQYF
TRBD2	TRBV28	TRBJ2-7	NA	TGTGCCAGCTTTGGCGGGAGCTCCTACGAGCAGTACTTC	CASFGGSSYEQYF
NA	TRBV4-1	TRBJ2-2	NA	TGCGCCAGCAGCCAAGTGCGCACCGGGGAGCTGTTTTTT	CASSQVRTGELFF